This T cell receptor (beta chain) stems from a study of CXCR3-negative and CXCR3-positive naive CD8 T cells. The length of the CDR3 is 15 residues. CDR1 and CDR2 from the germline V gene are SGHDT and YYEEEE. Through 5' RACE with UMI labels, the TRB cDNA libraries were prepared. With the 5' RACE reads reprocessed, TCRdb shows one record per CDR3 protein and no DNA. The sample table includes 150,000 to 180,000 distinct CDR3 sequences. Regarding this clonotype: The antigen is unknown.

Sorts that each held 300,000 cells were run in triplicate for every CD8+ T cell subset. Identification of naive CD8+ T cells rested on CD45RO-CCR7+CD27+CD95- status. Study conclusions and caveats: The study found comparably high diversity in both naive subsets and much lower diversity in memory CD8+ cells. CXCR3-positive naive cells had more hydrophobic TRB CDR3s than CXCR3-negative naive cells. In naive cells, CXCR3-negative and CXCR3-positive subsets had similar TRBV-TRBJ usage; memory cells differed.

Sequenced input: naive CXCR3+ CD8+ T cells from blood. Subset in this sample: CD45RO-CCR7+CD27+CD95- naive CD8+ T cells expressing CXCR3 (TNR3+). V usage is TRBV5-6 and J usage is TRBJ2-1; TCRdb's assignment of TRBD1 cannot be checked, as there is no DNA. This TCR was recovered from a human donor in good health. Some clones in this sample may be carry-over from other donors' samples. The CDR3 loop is CASRMVGTSYNEQFF.